This T cell receptor beta chain comes out of a study of blood T cells in healthy people across ages. V lost 2 bases and J lost 1; bases outside the gene matches: 6. This CDR3 comprises 15 residues. Germline V CDR1 and CDR2: DFQATT, SNEGSKA (reference sequence). Then a second PCR, running about 7 to 11 cycles, was carried out with a sample-barcoded 5' primer and a J-beta primer mix. TCRdb analysed the 5' RACE reads with MiXCR anew, one entry per CDR3 protein. The sample records about 1 million distinct CDR3 sequences, less than 50% being singletons. The J gene is TRBJ2-7, the V gene TRBV20-1; TRBD2 matches at 9 bases. Sequenced: blood. The receptor was derived from a woman in her fifties or sixties in good health. The CDR3 DNA reads TGCAGTGCTAGAATAGCGGGAGTAGGGTCCTACGAGCAGTACTTC. Residues: CSARIAGVGSYEQYF.